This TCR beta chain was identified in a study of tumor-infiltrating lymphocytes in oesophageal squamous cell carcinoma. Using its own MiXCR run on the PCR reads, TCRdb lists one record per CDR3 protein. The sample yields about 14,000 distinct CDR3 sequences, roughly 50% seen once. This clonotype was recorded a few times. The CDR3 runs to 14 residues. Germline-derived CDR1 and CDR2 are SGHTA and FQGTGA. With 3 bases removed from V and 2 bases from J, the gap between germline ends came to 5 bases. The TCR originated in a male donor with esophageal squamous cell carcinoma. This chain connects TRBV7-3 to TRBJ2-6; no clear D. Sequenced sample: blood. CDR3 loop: CASSLVAGANVLTF. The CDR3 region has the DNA TGTGCCAGCAGCTTGGTAGCTGGGGCCAACGTCCTGACTTTC.